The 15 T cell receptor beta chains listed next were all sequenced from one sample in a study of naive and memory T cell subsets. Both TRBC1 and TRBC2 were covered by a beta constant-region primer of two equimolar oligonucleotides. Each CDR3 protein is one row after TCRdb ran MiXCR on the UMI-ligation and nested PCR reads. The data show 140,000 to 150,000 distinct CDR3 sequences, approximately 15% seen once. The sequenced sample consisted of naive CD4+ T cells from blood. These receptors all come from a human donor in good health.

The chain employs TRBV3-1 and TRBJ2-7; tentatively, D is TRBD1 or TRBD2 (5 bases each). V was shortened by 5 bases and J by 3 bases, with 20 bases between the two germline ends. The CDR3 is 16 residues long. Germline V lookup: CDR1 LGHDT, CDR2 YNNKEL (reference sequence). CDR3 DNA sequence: TGTGCCAGCAGCAGAAAGTACCGGGACCCCATCTACGAGCAGTACTTC. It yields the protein CASSRKYRDPIYEQYF.

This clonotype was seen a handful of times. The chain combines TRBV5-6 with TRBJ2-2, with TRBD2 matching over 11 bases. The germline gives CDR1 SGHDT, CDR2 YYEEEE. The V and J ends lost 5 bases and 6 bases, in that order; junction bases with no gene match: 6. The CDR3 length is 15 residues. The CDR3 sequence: CASRSLAGGPGELFF. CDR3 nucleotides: TGTGCCAGCAGATCATTAGCGGGAGGGCCCGGGGAGCTGTTTTTT.

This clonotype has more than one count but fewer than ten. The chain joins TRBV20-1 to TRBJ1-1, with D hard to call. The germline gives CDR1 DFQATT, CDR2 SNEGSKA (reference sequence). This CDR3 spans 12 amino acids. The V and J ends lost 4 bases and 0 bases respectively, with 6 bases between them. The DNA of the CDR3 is TGCAGTGCTACCGAGTTGAACACTGAAGCTTTCTTT. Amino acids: CSATELNTEAFF.

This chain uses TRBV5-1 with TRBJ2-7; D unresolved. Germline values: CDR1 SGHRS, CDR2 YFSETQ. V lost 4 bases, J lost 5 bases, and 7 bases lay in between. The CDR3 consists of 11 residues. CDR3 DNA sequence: TGCGCCAGCAGCGAAGGGAACGAGCAGTACTTC. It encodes CASSEGNEQYF.

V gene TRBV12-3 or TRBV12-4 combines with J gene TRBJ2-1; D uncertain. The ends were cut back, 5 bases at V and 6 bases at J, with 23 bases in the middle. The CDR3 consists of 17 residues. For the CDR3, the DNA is TGTGCCAGCAGTCACACCCTCGCCGGGCCAGTTCGCAATGAGCAGTTCTTC. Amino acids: CASSHTLAGPVRNEQFF.

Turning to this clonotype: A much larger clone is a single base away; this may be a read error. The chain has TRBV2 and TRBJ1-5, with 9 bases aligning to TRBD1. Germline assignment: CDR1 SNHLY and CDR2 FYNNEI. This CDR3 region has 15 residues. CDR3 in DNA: TGTGCCAGCAATTCTGGACAGGGGTCCAATCAGCCCCATCATTTT. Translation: CASNSGQGSNQPHHF.

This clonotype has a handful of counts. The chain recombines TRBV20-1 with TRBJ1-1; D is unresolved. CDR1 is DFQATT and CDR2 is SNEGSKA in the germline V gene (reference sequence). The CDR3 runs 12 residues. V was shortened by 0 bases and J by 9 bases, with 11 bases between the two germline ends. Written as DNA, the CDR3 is TGCAGTGCTAGAGAACTAAGCACCAAAGCTTTCTTT. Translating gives CSARELSTKAFF.

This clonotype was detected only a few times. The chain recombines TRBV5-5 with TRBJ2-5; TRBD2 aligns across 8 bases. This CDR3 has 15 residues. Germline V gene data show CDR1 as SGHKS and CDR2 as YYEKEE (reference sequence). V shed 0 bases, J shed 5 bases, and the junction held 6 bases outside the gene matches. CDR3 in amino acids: CASSLEAGALETQYF. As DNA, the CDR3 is TGTGCCAGCAGCTTGGAAGCGGGAGCGCTTGAGACCCAGTACTTC.

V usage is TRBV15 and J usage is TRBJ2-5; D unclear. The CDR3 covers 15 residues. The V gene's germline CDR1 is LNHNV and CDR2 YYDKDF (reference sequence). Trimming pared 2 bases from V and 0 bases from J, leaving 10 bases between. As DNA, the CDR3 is TGTGCCACCAGCAGACCCCGCTGGTACCAAGAGACCCAGTACTTC. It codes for CATSRPRWYQETQYF.

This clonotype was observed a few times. The CDR3 here is CASSEVSANYGYTF. Here the CDR3 DNA reads TGTGCCAGCAGCGAGGTCTCAGCTAACTATGGCTACACCTTC. V is TRBV9 and J is TRBJ1-2, with unresolved D. Trimming removed 3 bases at V and 0 bases at J, with 9 bases between. Germline assignment: CDR1 SGDLS and CDR2 YYNGEE. The CDR3 is 14 residues long.

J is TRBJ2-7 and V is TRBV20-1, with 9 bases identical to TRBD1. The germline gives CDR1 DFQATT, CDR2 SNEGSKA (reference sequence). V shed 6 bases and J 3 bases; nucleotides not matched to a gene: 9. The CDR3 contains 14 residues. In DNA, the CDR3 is TGCAGTGCCAACAGGGACAGGGATTTCTACGAGCAGTACTTC. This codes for CSANRDRDFYEQYF.

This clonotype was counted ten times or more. The DNA for the CDR3 is TGCGCCAGCAGCCACAACATAGCGGGAGGAACCTACGAGCAGTACTTC. Amino acids: CASSHNIAGGTYEQYF. The chain recombines TRBV4-3 with TRBJ2-7, with TRBD2 identical over 10 bases. V dropped 3 bases and J dropped 2; count of bases not matched to a gene: 7. Germline V CDR1 and CDR2: LGHNA, YSLEER. The CDR3 covers 16 residues.

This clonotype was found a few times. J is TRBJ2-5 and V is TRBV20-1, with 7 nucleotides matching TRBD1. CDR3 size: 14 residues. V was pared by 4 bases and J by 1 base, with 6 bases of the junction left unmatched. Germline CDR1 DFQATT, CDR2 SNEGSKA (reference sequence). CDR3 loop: CSANPGTAQETQYF. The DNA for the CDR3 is TGCAGTGCTAACCCAGGGACAGCCCAAGAGACCCAGTACTTC.

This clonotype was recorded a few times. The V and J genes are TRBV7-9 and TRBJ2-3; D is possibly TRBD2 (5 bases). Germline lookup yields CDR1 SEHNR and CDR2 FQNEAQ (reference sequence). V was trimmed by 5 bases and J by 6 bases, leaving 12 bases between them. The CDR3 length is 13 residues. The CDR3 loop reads CASSASGKDTQYF. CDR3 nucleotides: TGTGCCAGCAGCGCGAGCGGAAAGGATACGCAGTATTTT.

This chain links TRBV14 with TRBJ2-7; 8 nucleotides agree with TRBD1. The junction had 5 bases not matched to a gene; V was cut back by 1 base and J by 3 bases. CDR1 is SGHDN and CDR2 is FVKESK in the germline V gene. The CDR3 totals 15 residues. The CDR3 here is CASSQVRTGNYEQYF. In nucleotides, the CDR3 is TGTGCCAGCAGCCAAGTCAGGACAGGGAACTACGAGCAGTACTTC.